This TCR beta chain was retrieved from a study of cytomegalovirus exposure and HLA in healthy donors. Overall study findings and caveats: Many donors shared some public TCRs, even though most TCR sequences were rare. Other equally common chains were less clonally expanded than HLA-associated TCR beta chains, a later analysis showed. An Asian-associated ancestry cluster reportedly showed fewer N-insertions than the approximately 620-donor mean in a later analysis.

This cohort consisted of healthy bone marrow donors. On this clone itself: Its antigen is not known.

The CDR3 contains 13 residues. The germline CDR1 and CDR2 sequences are MDHEN and SYDVKM. The trim removed 7 bases at V and 9 bases at J, leaving 6 bases unmatched. A multiplex PCR was run with 60 Vbeta primers and 13 Jbeta primers. The method was immunoSEQ multiplex PCR; TCRdb's version includes in-frame clones alone and lacks a portion of them. This sample has about 160,000 clones, with approximately 82% found just once. The V and J genes are TRBV28 and TRBJ2-1; 10 bases align to TRBD2. The sequencing input was PBMCs. This TCR came from a male donor in good health and CMV-seronegative. The CDR3 sequence is CASTRSGGPEQFF. The CDR3 region has the DNA TGTGCCAGCACACGTAGCGGGGGGCCTGAGCAGTTCTTC. The variable domain in full, completed from reference TRBV28 and TRBJ2-1, reads DVKVTQSSRYLVKRTGEKVFLECVQDMDHENMFWYRQDPGLGLRLIYFSYDVKMKEKGDIPEGYSVSREKKERFSLILESASTNQTSMYLCASTRSGGPEQFFGPGTRLTVL.